Shown below are 32 T cell receptor beta chains from a single sample sequenced in a study of control samples from healthy donors and cancer patients. The table came from immunoSEQ multiplex PCR; TCRdb's copy has only in-frame clones and leaves some out. The sample lists about 150,000 clones; approximately 93% were seen once. The sample comprised blood. These receptors were collected from a man aged 18-30 years in good health.

The V and J genes are TRBV27 and TRBJ2-7; 8 bases are a match to TRBD1. Germline trimming cut 6 bases from V and 5 bases from J; bases unmatched to any gene: 6. CDR1 is MNHEY and CDR2 is SMNVEV in the germline V gene (reference sequence). The CDR3 has 13 amino acids. The CDR3 loop is CASSRGTGNEQYF. CDR3 DNA sequence: TGTGCCAGCAGCCGAGGGACAGGAAACGAGCAGTACTTC.

The chain links TRBV10-3 to TRBJ2-1; 13 nucleotides line up with TRBD2. This CDR3 is built from 13 residues. CDR1 ENHRY and CDR2 SYGVKD come from the germline V gene. V dropped 7 bases and J dropped 14; count of bases not matched to a gene: 8. The CDR3 protein is CAINQGLAGPEFF. DNA of the CDR3: TGTGCCATCAACCAGGGACTAGCGGGACCGGAGTTCTTC.

This clone has just a few counts. Other DNA sequences in the sample encode the same CDR3. This chain connects TRBV14 to TRBJ2-1, with no clear D. The CDR3 totals 10 residues. Per the germline V gene, CDR1 is SGHDN and CDR2 is FVKESK. V gave up 3 bases and J gave up 6 bases, with 0 bases separating them. CDR3 residues: CASSHNEQFF. The CDR3 DNA sequence: TGTGCCAGCAGCCACAATGAGCAGTTCTTC.

This clone occurred once. The chain employs TRBV30 and TRBJ1-3; D uncertain. CDR3 length: 12 residues. Germline CDR1 GTSNPN, CDR2 SVGIG (reference sequence). CDR3 nucleotides: TGTGCATGGGCCCACTCTGGAAACACCATATATTTT. It yields the protein CAWAHSGNTIYF.

The chain joins TRBV27 to TRBJ1-2; the D gene is possibly TRBD1 (5 bases). The length of the CDR3 is 18 residues. Trimming took 0 bases from V and 2 from J, leaving 19 bases between them. Germline CDR1 MNHEY, CDR2 SMNVEV (reference sequence). CDR3 sequence: CASSLSTVFPRGNYGYTF. The CDR3, as DNA: TGTGCCAGCAGTTTATCCACAGTGTTTCCCCGGGGGAACTATGGCTACACCTTC.

This sequence joins TRBV7-9 and TRBJ1-4; D remains unclear. The CDR3 is 16 residues long. The V gene lost 4 bases and the J gene lost 6 bases, with 18 bases spanning the gap. From germline, CDR1 is SEHNR and CDR2 FQNEAQ (reference sequence). The CDR3 reads CASSYSGSRWDEKLFF. In DNA form, the CDR3 reads TGTGCCAGCAGCTATTCGGGCTCCCGATGGGATGAAAAACTGTTTTTT.

The chain couples TRBV7-9 to TRBJ2-3, with 7 bases identical to TRBD2. Germline-derived CDR1 and CDR2 are SEHNR and FQNEAQ (reference sequence). The CDR3 loop spans 14 amino acids. The V gene end was trimmed by 4 bases and the J gene end by 3 bases; junction bases not matched to a gene: 4. The CDR3 is CASSSTSATDTQYF. The CDR3 nucleotides are TGTGCCAGCAGCTCTACTAGCGCGACAGATACGCAGTATTTT.

The genes are TRBV7-9 and TRBJ2-7; TRBD1 matches 9 bases. Germline V gene data show CDR1 as SEHNR and CDR2 as FQNEAQ (reference sequence). The CDR3 spans 17 residues. J gave up 6 bases and V 3 bases, and 15 bases lay outside the gene matches. The CDR3 is CASSFPSTLGQGGEQYF. In nucleotides, the CDR3 is TGTGCCAGCAGCTTTCCCTCCACCTTGGGACAGGGCGGCGAGCAGTACTTC.

The V call is TRBV20-1, the J call TRBJ1-1, with a weak D call TRBD1 (5 bases). The CDR3 is 12 amino acids. Trimming removed 3 bases at V and 5 bases at J, with 10 bases between. Per germline, CDR1 DFQATT and CDR2 SNEGSKA (reference sequence). CDR3 protein: CSASRQSTEAFF. The DNA for the CDR3 is TGCAGTGCTAGTAGACAGTCGACTGAAGCTTTCTTT.

This sequence joins TRBV5-1 and TRBJ1-6; tentative D call: TRBD1 (5 bases). This CDR3 spans 15 amino acids. Germline V lookup: CDR1 SGHRS, CDR2 YFSETQ. The ends were cut back, 1 base at V and 5 bases at J, with 10 bases in the middle. The CDR3 loop reads CASSLIGEDNSPLHF. For the CDR3, the DNA is TGCGCCAGCAGCTTGATAGGGGAGGATAATTCACCCCTCCACTTT.

CDR3 nucleotide sequence: TGTGCCAGCAGCTGGGCCGGTGGGGCAGCGGCCAAAAACATTCAGTACTTC. This sequence encodes CASSWAGGAAAKNIQYF. The rearrangement uses TRBV13 and TRBJ2-4; possible D gene TRBD1, 5 bases. The CDR3 contains 17 residues. The V end was cut by 4 bases, the J end by 1 base, with 17 bases between. Germline V gives CDR1 PRHDT, CDR2 FYEKMQ (reference sequence).

The J gene is TRBJ1-5, the V gene TRBV19; D perhaps matches TRBD1 (6 bases). CDR3 length: 14 amino acids. The V end was cut by 9 bases, the J end by 5 bases, with 17 bases between. Germline V gives CDR1 LNHDA, CDR2 SQIVND (reference sequence). The CDR3 region has the DNA TGTGCCAGCCGTAGGCTCAGGGGCGATCAGCCCCAGCATTTT. It translates to CASRRLRGDQPQHF. The full variable domain, rest sourced from reference TRBV19 and TRBJ1-5, is DGGITQSPKYLFRKEGQNVTLSCEQNLNHDAMYWYRQDPGQGLRLIYYSQIVNDFQKGDIAEGYSVSREKKESFPLTVTSAQKNPTAFYLCASRRLRGDQPQHFGDGTRLSIL.

This chain joins TRBV6-5 and TRBJ1-1; unclear D gene. This CDR3 spans 13 amino acids. In germline, CDR1 is MNHEY, CDR2 SVGAGI. Deletions cut 0 bases from V and 4 bases from J, with 6 bases between. CDR3 sequence reads: CASSYSGITEAFF. DNA of the CDR3: TGTGCCAGCAGTTACTCAGGGATCACTGAAGCTTTCTTT.

The rearrangement links TRBV28 to TRBJ1-4, with 10 positions matching TRBD1. Germline lookup yields CDR1 MDHEN and CDR2 SYDVKM. V lost 6 bases and J lost 6; bases outside the gene matches: 13. CDR3 length equals 17 residues. The CDR3 nucleotides are TGTGCCAGCAGACATGAATGGGGACAGGGGTTTCATGAAAAACTGTTTTTT. Residues: CASRHEWGQGFHEKLFF.

The rearrangement links TRBV6-6 to TRBJ1-6, with D possibly being TRBD1 (6 bases). The germline V gene encodes CDR1 MNHNY and CDR2 SVGAGI (reference sequence). V was trimmed by 7 bases and J by 7 bases, leaving 17 bases between them. This CDR3 comprises 15 residues. CDR3: CASTKTGSANSPLHF. As DNA, the CDR3 is TGTGCCAGCACCAAAACAGGGTCGGCCAATTCACCCCTCCACTTT.

This clone was observed once. The rearrangement links TRBV10-1 to TRBJ1-2, with 7 bases fitting TRBD1. Germline values: CDR1 WNHNN, CDR2 SYGVQD (reference sequence). CDR3 length: 19 amino acids. Trimming removed 10 bases from V and 0 bases from J; junction bases left unmatched: 23. CDR3 DNA: TGCGCCATTTCCCGGCCCAACTCAGACAGGGCCTTCGCTAACTATGGCTACACCTTC. Its protein product is CAISRPNSDRAFANYGYTF.

The chain recombines TRBV2 with TRBJ1-5, with TRBD1 as a possible D gene (5 bases). The CDR3 runs 14 residues. Germline-derived CDR1 and CDR2 are SNHLY and FYNNEI. Trimming pared 5 bases from V and 7 bases from J, leaving 15 bases between. The CDR3 DNA reads as TGTGCCAGCAGTCAAGACAGCAGATACCAGCCCCAGCATTTT. Protein sequence: CASSQDSRYQPQHF.

This chain joins TRBV30 and TRBJ2-3; D gene unclear. V lost 0 bases and J 5 bases, leaving 6 bases between the germline ends. The CDR3 sequence is 12 residues long. Germline V gene lookup returns CDR1 GTSNPN and CDR2 SVGIG (reference sequence). The CDR3 reads CAWSVWGDTQYF. Here the CDR3 DNA reads TGTGCCTGGAGTGTGTGGGGAGATACGCAGTATTTT. Supplemented by reference TRBV30 and TRBJ2-3, the full variable domain reads SQTIHQWPATLVQPVGSPLSLECTVEGTSNPNLYWYRQAAGRGLQLLFYSVGIGQISSEVPQNLSASRPQDRQFILSSKKLLLSDSGFYLCAWSVWGDTQYFGPGTRLTVL.

The V call is TRBV5-1, the J call TRBJ1-1; tentatively, D is TRBD1 (5 bases). V shed 0 bases and J shed 1 base, with 19 bases lying between them. CDR3 length: 18 residues. Germline values: CDR1 SGHRS, CDR2 YFSETQ. The CDR3 sequence: CASSLGFRGGPGNTEAFF. DNA for the CDR3: TGCGCCAGCAGCTTGGGATTTAGGGGAGGGCCGGGGAACACTGAAGCTTTCTTT.

In regard to this clone: This sample includes further DNA sequences coding for the same CDR3. The J gene is TRBJ1-5, the V gene TRBV28; D is unresolved. The CDR3 contains 12 residues. CDR1 and CDR2 from the germline V gene are MDHEN and SYDVKM. Trimming stripped 6 bases from V and 2 bases from J, with 5 bases between. As DNA, the CDR3 is TGTGCCAGCAGGGATGGCAATCAGCCCCAGCATTTT. Translating gives CASRDGNQPQHF.

This chain joins TRBV7-2 and TRBJ1-3, with D maybe TRBD1 (6 bases). V was trimmed by 4 bases and J by 4 bases, leaving 14 bases between them. The germline CDR1 and CDR2 sequences are SGHTA and FQGNSA. This CDR3 is built from 15 residues. CDR3 in amino acids: CASSSTGLGGNTIYF. The CDR3 bases are TGTGCCAGCAGCTCCACAGGGTTGGGGGGAAACACCATATATTTT.

The chain combines TRBV18 with TRBJ1-3, with D unresolved. Per the germline V gene, CDR1 is KGHSH and CDR2 is LQKENI. The ends were cut back, 2 bases at V and 2 bases at J, with 7 bases in the middle. This CDR3 is 14 amino acids long. The CDR3 protein is CASSPAGTGNTIYF. CDR3 nucleotide sequence: TGTGCCAGCTCACCAGCAGGAACTGGAAACACCATATATTTT.

V gene TRBV19 combines with J gene TRBJ1-3; possibly TRBD1 for D (6 bases). This CDR3 has 15 amino acids. V shed 5 bases and J shed 3 bases, with 14 bases lying between them. Per the germline V gene, CDR1 is LNHDA and CDR2 is SQIVND (reference sequence). Here the CDR3 DNA reads TGTGCCAGTAGTGCACGGACAGAGATTGGAAACACCATATATTTT. Translating it yields CASSARTEIGNTIYF.

The chain joins TRBV6-1 to TRBJ2-7, with D perhaps TRBD1 (5 bases). Germline CDR1 reads MNHNS; CDR2 reads SASEGT. V was cut by 0 bases and J by 3 bases, with 12 bases left in between. The CDR3 length is 15 residues. The CDR3 here is CASSEALRANYEQYF. CDR3 nucleotides: TGTGCCAGCAGTGAAGCACTCAGGGCGAACTACGAGCAGTACTTC.

The chain recombines TRBV7-3 with TRBJ2-1, with 13 bases identical to TRBD2. The V segment lost 5 bases and the J segment 8 bases; nucleotides outside the gene matches: 6. The CDR3 length is 15 residues. CDR1 is SGHTA and CDR2 is FQGTGA in the germline V gene. The CDR3 loop reads CASSVGLAGVYEQFF. In DNA, the CDR3 is TGTGCCAGCAGCGTCGGACTAGCGGGAGTCTATGAGCAGTTCTTC.

The rearrangement joins TRBV25-1 to TRBJ2-3; D may match TRBD1 or TRBD2 (5 bases each). The germline CDR1 and CDR2 sequences are MGHDK and SYGVNS. Deletions cut 5 bases from V and 2 bases from J, with 11 bases between. The CDR3 sequence is 14 residues long. The CDR3 reads CASSSGGSTDTQYF. For the CDR3, the DNA is TGTGCCAGCAGTAGTGGGGGATCCACAGATACGCAGTATTTT. Full variable domain (missing parts from reference TRBV25-1 and TRBJ2-3): EADIYQTPRYLVIGTGKKITLECSQTMGHDKMYWYQQDPGMELHLIHYSYGVNSTEKGDLSSESTVSRIRTEHFPLTLESARPSHTSQYLCASSSGGSTDTQYFGPGTRLTVL.

V is TRBV19 and J is TRBJ2-7; either TRBD1 or TRBD2 may supply D (5 bases each). This CDR3 is built from 15 residues. The V and J ends lost 10 bases and 6 bases respectively, with 25 bases between them. Germline V CDR1 and CDR2: LNHDA, SQIVND (reference sequence). The CDR3, as DNA: TGTGCCACCCGATACTCCCGTTTGGGGGTAATCGAGCAGTACTTC. It is translated as CATRYSRLGVIEQYF.

J is TRBJ1-5 and V is TRBV5-1; D not resolved. Germline CDR1 is SGHRS and CDR2 is YFSETQ. Between the trimmed V and J ends, which lost 8 bases and 7 bases, there was a span of 28 bases. The CDR3 runs 17 residues. CDR3 sequence (DNA): TGCGCCAGTCCTCCCGGGAGAGGGTCGGATGAGTGGCAGCCCCAGCATTTT. As protein: CASPPGRGSDEWQPQHF.

The J gene is TRBJ1-1, the V gene TRBV18; D is ambiguous. Germline V gives CDR1 KGHSH, CDR2 LQKENI. There are 12 residues in the CDR3. V was clipped by 2 bases and J by 8 bases, with 9 bases between them. CDR3 in DNA: TGTGCCAGCTCACCAGTAGGCCGAGAAGCTTTCTTT. This translates into CASSPVGREAFF.

This chain joins TRBV5-1 and TRBJ2-7; 13 bases agree with TRBD2. Trimming cost V 4 bases and J 5 bases; bases outside gene matches: 9. CDR1 is SGHRS, CDR2 YFSETQ, per germline. This CDR3 has 16 amino acids. The CDR3: CASSRTSGRLGNEQYF. The CDR3 nucleotides are TGCGCCAGCAGCCGGACTAGCGGGAGACTTGGGAACGAGCAGTACTTC.

This chain joins TRBV12-3 or TRBV12-4 and TRBJ2-1, with 8 bases identical to TRBD1. CDR3 size: 13 residues. After removal of 4 bases from V and 15 bases from J, the junction contained 11 bases not matched to a gene. DNA for the CDR3: TGTGCCAGCAGTTCCGGGACAGGTATTCGGGCGTTCTTC. Amino acids: CASSSGTGIRAFF.

The chain links TRBV5-4 to TRBJ1-2, with unresolved D. The germline V gene encodes CDR1 SGHNT and CDR2 YYREEE (reference sequence). V was shortened by 4 bases and J by 4 bases, with 8 bases between the two germline ends. The length of the CDR3 is 12 residues. The CDR3 protein is CASSLGSYGYTF. The CDR3 coding sequence is TGTGCCAGCAGCCTGGGTAGCTATGGCTACACCTTC.